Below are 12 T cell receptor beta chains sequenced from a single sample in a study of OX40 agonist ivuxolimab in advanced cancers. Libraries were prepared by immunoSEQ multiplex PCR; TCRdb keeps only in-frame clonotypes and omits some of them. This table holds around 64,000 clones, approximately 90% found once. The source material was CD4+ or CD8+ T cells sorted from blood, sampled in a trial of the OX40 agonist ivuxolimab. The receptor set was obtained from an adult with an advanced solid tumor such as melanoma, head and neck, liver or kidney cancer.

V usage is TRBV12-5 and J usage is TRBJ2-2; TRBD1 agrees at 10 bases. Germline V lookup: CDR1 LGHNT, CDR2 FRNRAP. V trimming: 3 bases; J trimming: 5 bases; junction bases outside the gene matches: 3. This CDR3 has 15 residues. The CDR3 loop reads CASGFRQGATGELFF. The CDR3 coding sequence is TGTGCTAGTGGTTTTAGACAGGGGGCAACCGGGGAGCTGTTTTTT.

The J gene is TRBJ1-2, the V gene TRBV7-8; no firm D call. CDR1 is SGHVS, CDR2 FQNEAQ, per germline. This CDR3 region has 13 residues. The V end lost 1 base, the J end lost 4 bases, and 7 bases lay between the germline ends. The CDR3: CASSLGQTYGYTF. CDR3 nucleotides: TGTGCCAGCAGCTTAGGCCAGACCTATGGCTACACCTTC.

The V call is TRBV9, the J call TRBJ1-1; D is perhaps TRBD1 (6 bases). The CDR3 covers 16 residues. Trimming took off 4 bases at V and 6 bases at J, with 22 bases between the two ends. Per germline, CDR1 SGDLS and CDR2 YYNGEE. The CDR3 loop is CASSPSGGQGYAEAFF. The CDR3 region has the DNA TGTGCCAGCAGCCCCAGCGGTGGGCAGGGGTACGCTGAAGCTTTCTTT.

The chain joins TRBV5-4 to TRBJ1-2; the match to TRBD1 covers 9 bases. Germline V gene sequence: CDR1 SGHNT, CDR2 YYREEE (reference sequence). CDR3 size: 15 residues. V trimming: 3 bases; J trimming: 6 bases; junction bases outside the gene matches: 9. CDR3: CASSSEDTGGNGYTF. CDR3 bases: TGTGCCAGCAGCTCGGAAGATACAGGGGGCAATGGCTACACCTTC.

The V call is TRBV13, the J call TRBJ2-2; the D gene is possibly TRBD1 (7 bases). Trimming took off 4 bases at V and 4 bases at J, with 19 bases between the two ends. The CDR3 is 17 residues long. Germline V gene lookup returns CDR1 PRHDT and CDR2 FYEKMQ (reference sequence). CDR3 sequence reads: CASSSPRGTPITGELFF. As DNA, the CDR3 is TGTGCCAGCAGCTCCCCCAGGGGGACTCCCATCACCGGGGAGCTGTTTTTT.

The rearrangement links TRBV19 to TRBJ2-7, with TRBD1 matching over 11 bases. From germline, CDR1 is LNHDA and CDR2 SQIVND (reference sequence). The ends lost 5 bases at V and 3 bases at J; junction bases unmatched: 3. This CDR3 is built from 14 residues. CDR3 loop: CASSWGTGGYEQYF. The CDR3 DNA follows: TGTGCCAGTAGTTGGGGGACAGGGGGCTACGAGCAGTACTTC.

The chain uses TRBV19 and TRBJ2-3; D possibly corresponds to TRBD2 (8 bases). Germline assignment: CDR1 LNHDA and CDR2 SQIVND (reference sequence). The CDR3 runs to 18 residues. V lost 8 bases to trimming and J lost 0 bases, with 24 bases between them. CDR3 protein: CASATGPREGASTDTQYF. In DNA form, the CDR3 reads TGTGCCAGTGCTACGGGGCCACGGGAGGGGGCCAGCACAGATACGCAGTATTTT.

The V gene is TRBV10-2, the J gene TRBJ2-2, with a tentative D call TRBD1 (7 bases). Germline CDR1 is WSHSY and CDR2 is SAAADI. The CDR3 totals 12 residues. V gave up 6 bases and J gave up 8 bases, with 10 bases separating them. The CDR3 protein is CASREGAGELFF. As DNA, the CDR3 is TGCGCCAGCAGGGAGGGGGCTGGGGAGCTGTTTTTT.

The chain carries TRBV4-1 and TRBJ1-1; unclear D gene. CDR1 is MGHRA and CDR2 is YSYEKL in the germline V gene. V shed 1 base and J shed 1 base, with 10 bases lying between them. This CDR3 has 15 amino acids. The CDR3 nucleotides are TGCGCCAGCAGCCAAGTTTCTAATCAGAACACTGAAGCTTTCTTT. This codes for CASSQVSNQNTEAFF.

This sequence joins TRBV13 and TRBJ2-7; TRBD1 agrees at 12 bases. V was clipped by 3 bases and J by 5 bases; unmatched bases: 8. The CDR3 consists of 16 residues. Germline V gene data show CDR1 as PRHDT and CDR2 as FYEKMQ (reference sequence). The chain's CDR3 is CASSFSPGTGGNEQYF. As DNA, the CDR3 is TGTGCCAGCAGCTTTTCCCCCGGGACAGGGGGCAACGAGCAGTACTTC.

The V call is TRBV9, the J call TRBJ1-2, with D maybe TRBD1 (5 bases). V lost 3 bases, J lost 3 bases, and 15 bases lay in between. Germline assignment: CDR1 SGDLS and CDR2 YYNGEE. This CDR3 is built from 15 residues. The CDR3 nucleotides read TGTGCCAGCAGCGGTGGGGACCGTCCAGACTATGGCTACACCTTC. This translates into CASSGGDRPDYGYTF.

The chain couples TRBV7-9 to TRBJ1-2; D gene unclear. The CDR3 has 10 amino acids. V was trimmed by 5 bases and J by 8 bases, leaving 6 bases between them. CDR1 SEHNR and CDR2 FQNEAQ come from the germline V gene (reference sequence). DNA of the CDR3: TGTGCCAGCAGCCCTAGCGGCTACACCTTC. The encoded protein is CASSPSGYTF.